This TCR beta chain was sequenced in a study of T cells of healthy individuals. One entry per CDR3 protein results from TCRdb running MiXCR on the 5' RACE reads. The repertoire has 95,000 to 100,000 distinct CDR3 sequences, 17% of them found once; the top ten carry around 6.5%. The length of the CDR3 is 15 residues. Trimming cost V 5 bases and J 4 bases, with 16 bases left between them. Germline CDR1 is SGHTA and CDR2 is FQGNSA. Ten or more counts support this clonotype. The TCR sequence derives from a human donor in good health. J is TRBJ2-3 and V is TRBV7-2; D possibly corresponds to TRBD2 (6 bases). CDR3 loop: CASSLTGGVADTQYF. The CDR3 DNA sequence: TGTGCCAGCAGCCTGACCGGGGGAGTGGCAGATACGCAGTATTTT.